A selection of T cell receptor beta chains follows, all from one sample in a study of blood T cell repertoires in COVID-19. Here immunoSEQ multiplex PCR was the method, and the copy in TCRdb shows in-frame clones only, minus some. The table includes 100,000 to 150,000 clones, 85% detected once. What was sequenced was peripheral blood. These receptors were taken from a woman older than 75 with acute or convalescent COVID-19. Both conserved end residues are part of each CDR3. The D gene is left open where the match is weak. Rows give clone size only sometimes, using once, few, many, or a class for an expanded clone.

V gene	D gene	clone size	J gene	CDR3 DNA	CDR3 protein
TRBV7-2	-	once	TRBJ1-6	TGTGCCAGCAGCTTCAGGGGCGGTGATTCACCCCTCCACTTT	CASSFRGGDSPLHF
TRBV28	-	-	TRBJ2-3	TGTGCCAGCAGTTTATATCCGTGGCGGTTTACTAGCACAGATACGCAGTATTTT	CASSLYPWRFTSTDTQYF
TRBV23-1	-	-	TRBJ1-3	TGCGCCAGCAGTCAATCTGCACCGATCGGGGGAAACACCATATATTTT	CASSQSAPIGGNTIYF
TRBV7-6	-	-	TRBJ1-6	TGTGCCAGCAGCTTGACTGGGACAAATTCACCCCTCCACTTT	CASSLTGTNSPLHF
TRBV7-2	-	-	TRBJ1-1	TGTGCCAGCAGCTTTTCGGTTGCAAACACTGAAGCTTTCTTT	CASSFSVANTEAFF
TRBV5-4	-	-	TRBJ1-2	TGTGCCAGCAGCTTAAAGGACACTTCTGGCTACACCTTC	CASSLKDTSGYTF
TRBV10-3	TRBD1	-	TRBJ2-3	TGTGCCATCAGTGGCCGGGGCCAGGGGGCCAATGTTAGGGATACGCAGTATTTT	CAISGRGQGANVRDTQYF
TRBV7-8	TRBD1	-	TRBJ2-5	TGTGCCAGCAGCCGAACAGGGGGCCCGTACCAAGAGACCCAGTACTTC	CASSRTGGPYQETQYF
TRBV10-3	-	-	TRBJ2-2	TGTGCCATCAAGGAAGGGGCGGACACCGGGGAGCTGTTTTTT	CAIKEGADTGELFF
TRBV3-1/TRBV3-2	-	-	TRBJ1-2	TGTGCCAGCAGTTCCCAGGGCATTGGTGATGGCTACACCTTC	CASSSQGIGDGYTF
TRBV5-5	TRBD1	-	TRBJ1-6	TGTGCCAGCAGCTTGGGACAGGGCAATTCACCCCTCCACTTT	CASSLGQGNSPLHF
TRBV5-8	-	-	TRBJ2-2	TGTGCCAGCAGCTTGAGAGGGGGCACCGGGGAGCTGTTTTTT	CASSLRGGTGELFF
TRBV2	-	-	TRBJ2-4	TGTGCCAGCAGTGTGGACAGTAAAAACATTCAGTACTTC	CASSVDSKNIQYF
TRBV2	-	-	TRBJ2-4	TGTGCCAGCAGTGATCCTGGCAGGGTGATCGGAAACATTCAGTACTTC	CASSDPGRVIGNIQYF
TRBV28	-	-	TRBJ1-1	TGTGCCAGCAGTTTTTCCGGCGCAATACAGGGTTATTACACTGAAGCTTTCTTT	CASSFSGAIQGYYTEAFF
TRBV19	TRBD1	once	TRBJ2-4	TGTGCCAGTAGCCGGGACAGGGGGGGTTTAGCCAAAAACATTCAGTACTTC	CASSRDRGGLAKNIQYF
TRBV5-1	TRBD1	-	TRBJ2-3	TGCGCCAGCACTAGGTCGACAGGGAGTGGTGACGCGCAGTATTTT	CASTRSTGSGDAQYF
TRBV19	-	-	TRBJ1-3	TGTGCCAGTTCCATGGGGAGCTCTGGAAACACCATATATTTT	CASSMGSSGNTIYF